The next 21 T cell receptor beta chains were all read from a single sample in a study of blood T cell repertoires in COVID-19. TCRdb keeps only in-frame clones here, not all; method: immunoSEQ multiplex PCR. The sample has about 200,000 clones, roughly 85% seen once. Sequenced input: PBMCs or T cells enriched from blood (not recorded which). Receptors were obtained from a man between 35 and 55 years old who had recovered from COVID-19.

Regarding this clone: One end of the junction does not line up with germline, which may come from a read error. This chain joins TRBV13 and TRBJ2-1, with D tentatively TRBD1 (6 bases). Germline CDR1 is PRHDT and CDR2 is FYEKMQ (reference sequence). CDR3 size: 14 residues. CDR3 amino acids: CASSLGSRGNEQFF. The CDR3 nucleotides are TGTGCCAGCAGCCTAGGCTCCAGGGGAAATGAGCAGTTCTTC.

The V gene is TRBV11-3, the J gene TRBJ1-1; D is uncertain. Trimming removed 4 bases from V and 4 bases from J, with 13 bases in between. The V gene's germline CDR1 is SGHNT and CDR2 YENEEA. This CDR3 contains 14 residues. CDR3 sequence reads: CASSSEAGGTEAFF. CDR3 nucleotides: TGTGCCAGCAGCTCAGAGGCGGGAGGCACTGAAGCTTTCTTT.

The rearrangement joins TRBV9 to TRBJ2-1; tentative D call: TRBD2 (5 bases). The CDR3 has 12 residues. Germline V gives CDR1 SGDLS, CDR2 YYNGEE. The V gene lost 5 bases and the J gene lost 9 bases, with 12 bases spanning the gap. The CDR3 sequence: CASSVSAGEQFF. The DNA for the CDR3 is TGTGCCAGCAGTGTATCCGCGGGTGAGCAGTTCTTC.

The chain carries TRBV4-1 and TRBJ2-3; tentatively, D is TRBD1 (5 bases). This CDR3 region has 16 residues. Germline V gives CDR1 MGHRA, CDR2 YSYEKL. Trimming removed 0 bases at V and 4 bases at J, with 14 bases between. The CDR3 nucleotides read TGCGCCAGCAGCCAAGAAGGGGTAGCAGGTGCAGATACGCAGTATTTT. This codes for CASSQEGVAGADTQYF.

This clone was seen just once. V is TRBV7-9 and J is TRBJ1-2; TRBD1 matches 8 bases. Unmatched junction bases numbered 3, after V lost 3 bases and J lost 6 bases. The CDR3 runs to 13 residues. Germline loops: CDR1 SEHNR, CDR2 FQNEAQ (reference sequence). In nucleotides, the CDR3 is TGTGCCAGCAGCTTTACAGGGGGAAATGGCTACACCTTC. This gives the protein CASSFTGGNGYTF.

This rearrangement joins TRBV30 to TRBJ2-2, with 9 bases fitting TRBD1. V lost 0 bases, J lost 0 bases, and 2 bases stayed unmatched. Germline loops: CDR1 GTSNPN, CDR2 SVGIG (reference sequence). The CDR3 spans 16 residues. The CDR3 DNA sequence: TGTGCCTGGAGTGTACAGGGGGCAGCGAACACCGGGGAGCTGTTTTTT. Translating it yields CAWSVQGAANTGELFF.

CDR3 amino acids: CASSLGTSGSANTQYF. CDR3 DNA: TGTGCCAGCTCTCTCGGGACTAGCGGAAGCGCAAATACGCAGTATTTT. The V call is TRBV18, the J call TRBJ2-3, with TRBD2 matching over 11 bases. This CDR3 spans 16 amino acids. Germline V CDR1 and CDR2: KGHSH, LQKENI. V shed 6 bases, J shed 7 bases, and the junction held 12 bases outside the gene matches.

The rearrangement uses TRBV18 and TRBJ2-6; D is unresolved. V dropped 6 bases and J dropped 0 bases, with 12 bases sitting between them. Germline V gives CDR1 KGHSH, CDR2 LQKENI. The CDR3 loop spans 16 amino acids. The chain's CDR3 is CASSAAFTSGANVLTF. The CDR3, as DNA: TGTGCCAGCTCCGCGGCTTTTACCTCTGGGGCCAACGTCCTGACTTTC.

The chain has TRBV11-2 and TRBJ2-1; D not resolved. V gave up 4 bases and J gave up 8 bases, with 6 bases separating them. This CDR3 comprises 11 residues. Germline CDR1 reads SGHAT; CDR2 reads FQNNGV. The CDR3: CASSSYYEQFF. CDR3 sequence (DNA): TGTGCCAGCAGCTCCTATTATGAGCAGTTCTTC.

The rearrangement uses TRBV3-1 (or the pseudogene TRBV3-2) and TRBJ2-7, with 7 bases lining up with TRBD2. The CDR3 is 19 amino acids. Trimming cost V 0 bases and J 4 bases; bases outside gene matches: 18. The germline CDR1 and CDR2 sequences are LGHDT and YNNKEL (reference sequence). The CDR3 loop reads CASSQETVQLLPGGYEQYF. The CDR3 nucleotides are TGTGCCAGCAGCCAAGAGACGGTCCAGCTGCTACCCGGGGGGTACGAGCAGTACTTC.

For the CDR3, the DNA is TGTGCCAGCAGTCCAGACTACTACGAGCAGTACTTC. Its translation is CASSPDYYEQYF. This chain links TRBV25-1 with TRBJ2-7, with TRBD2 as a possible D gene (5 bases). The length of the CDR3 is 12 residues. V was clipped by 5 bases and J by 3 bases, with 8 bases between them. Germline V gene data show CDR1 as MGHDK and CDR2 as SYGVNS.

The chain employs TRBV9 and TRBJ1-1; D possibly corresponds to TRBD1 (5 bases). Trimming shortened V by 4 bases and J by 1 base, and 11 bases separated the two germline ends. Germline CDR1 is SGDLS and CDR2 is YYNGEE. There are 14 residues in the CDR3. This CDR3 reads CASSRIGQNTEAFF. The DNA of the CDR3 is TGTGCCAGCAGCCGAATTGGACAGAACACTGAAGCTTTCTTT.

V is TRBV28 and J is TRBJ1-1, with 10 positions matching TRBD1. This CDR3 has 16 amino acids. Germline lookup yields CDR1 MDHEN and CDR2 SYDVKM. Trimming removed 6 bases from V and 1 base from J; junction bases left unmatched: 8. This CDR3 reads CASRLPGTGANTEAFF. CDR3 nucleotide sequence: TGTGCCAGCAGATTACCCGGGACAGGGGCGAACACTGAAGCTTTCTTT.

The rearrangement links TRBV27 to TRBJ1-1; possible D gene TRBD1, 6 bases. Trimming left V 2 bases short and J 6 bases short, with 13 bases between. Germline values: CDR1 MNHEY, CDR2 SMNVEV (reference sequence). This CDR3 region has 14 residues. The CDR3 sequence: CASSLKQGSPEAFF. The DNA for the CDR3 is TGTGCCAGCAGTTTAAAACAGGGTAGCCCTGAAGCTTTCTTT.

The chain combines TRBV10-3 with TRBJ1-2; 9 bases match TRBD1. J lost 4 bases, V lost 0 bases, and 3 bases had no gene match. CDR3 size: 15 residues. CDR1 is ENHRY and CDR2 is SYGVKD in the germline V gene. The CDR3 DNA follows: TGTGCCATCAGTGAGTCACAGGGGGCCGGCTATGGCTACACCTTC. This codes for CAISESQGAGYGYTF.

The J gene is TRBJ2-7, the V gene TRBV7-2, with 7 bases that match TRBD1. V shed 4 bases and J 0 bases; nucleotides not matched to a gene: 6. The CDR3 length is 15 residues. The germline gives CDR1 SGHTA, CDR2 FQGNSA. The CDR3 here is CASSSRDSVSYEQYF. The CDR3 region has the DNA TGTGCCAGCAGCTCCCGGGACAGCGTCTCCTACGAGCAGTACTTC.

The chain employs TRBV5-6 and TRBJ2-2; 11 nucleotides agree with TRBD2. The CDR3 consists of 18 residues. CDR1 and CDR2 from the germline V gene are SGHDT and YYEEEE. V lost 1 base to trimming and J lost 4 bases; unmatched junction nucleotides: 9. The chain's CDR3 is CASSLFGLAGGATGELFF. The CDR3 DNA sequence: TGTGCCAGCAGCTTGTTCGGCCTAGCGGGAGGCGCCACCGGGGAGCTGTTTTTT.

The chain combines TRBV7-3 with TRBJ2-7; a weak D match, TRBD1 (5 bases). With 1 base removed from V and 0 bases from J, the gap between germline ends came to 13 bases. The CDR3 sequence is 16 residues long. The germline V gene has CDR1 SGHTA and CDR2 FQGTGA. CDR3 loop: CASSLSRRAHSYEQYF. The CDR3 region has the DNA TGTGCCAGCAGCTTAAGTCGCAGGGCGCACTCCTACGAGCAGTACTTC.

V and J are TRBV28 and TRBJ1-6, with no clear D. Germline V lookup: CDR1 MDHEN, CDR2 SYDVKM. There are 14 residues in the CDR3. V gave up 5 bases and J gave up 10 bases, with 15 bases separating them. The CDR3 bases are TGTGCCAGCAGTCTCACCGGGGTAGGGTCACCCCTCCACTTT. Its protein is CASSLTGVGSPLHF. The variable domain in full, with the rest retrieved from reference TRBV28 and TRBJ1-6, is DVKVTQSSRYLVKRTGEKVFLECVQDMDHENMFWYRQDPGLGLRLIYFSYDVKMKEKGDIPEGYSVSREKKERFSLILESASTNQTSMYLCASSLTGVGSPLHFGNGTRLTVT.

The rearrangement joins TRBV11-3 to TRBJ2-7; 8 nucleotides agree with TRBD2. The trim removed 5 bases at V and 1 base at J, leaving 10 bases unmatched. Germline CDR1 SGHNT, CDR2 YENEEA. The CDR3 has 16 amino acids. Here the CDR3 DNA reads TGTGCCAGCAGCGACGGGGGGCTAGCGGGTTCCTACGAGCAGTACTTC. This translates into CASSDGGLAGSYEQYF.

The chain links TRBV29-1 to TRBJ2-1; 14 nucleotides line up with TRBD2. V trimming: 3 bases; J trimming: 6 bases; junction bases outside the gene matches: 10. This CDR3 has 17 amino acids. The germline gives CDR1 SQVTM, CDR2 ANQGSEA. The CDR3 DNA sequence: TGCAGCGTTGACGCGATAGGGACTAGCGGGAGTGGCAATGAGCAGTTCTTC. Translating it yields CSVDAIGTSGSGNEQFF.